This T cell receptor beta chain was sequenced during a study of neurological immune-mediated disorders. Blood bank volunteers in Maryland, USA, served as healthy controls. This clonotype occurred many times. TCRdb used MiXCR to reprocess the 5' RACE reads, holding one entry per CDR3 protein. The sample includes 72,000 or so distinct CDR3 sequences, roughly 15% seen only once; the top ten take 15%. CDR3 size: 13 residues. Germline V CDR1 and CDR2: DFQATT, SNEGSKA (reference sequence). The ends lost 6 bases at V and 6 bases at J; junction bases unmatched: 4. This sequence originates from a woman between 40 and 50 years old in good health. Source material: PBMCs. The chain combines TRBV20-1 with TRBJ1-5; 11 nucleotides agree with TRBD1. As DNA, the CDR3 is TGCAGTGCCCAGGACAGGGGGCTTCAGCCCCAGCATTTT. Translation: CSAQDRGLQPQHF.